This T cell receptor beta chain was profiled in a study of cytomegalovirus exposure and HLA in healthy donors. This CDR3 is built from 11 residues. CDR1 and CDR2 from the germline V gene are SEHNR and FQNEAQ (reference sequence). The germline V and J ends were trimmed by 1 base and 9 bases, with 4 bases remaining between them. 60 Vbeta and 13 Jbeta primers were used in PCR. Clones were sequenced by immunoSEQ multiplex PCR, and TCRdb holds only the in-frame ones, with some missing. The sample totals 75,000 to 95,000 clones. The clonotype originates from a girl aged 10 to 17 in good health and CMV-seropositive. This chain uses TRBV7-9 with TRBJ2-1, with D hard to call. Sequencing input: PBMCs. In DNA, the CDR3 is TGTGCCAGCAGCTTAGGGAGTGAGCAGTTCTTC. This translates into CASSLGSEQFF.